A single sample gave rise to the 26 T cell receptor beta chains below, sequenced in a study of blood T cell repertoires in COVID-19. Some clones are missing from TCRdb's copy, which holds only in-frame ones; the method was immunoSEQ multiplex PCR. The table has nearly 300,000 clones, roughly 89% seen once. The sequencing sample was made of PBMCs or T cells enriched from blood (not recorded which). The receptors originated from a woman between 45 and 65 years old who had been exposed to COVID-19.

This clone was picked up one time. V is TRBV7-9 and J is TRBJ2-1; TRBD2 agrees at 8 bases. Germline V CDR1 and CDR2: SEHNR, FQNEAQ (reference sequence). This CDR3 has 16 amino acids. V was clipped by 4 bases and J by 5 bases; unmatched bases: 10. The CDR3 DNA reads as TGTGCCAGCAGCTCCCCGGGGGGGCCCTCGAACAATGAGCAGTTCTTC. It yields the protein CASSSPGGPSNNEQFF. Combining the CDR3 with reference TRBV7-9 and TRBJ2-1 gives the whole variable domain DTGVSQNPRHKITKRGQNVTFRCDPISEHNRLYWYRQTLGQGPEFLTYFQNEAQLEKSRLLSDRFSAERPKGSFSTLEIQRTEQGDSAMYLCASSSPGGPSNNEQFFGPGTRLTVL.

This CDR3 is CASSYATGTGAPTLNQPQHF. The CDR3 coding sequence is TGTGCCAGCAGTTACGCAACCGGGACAGGGGCTCCTACGTTAAATCAGCCCCAGCATTTT. The chain combines TRBV6-2 or TRBV6-3 with TRBJ1-5; 10 bases fit TRBD1. Germline V gene lookup returns CDR1 MNHEY and CDR2 SVGEGT. This CDR3 is 20 amino acids long. V lost 2 bases, J lost 4 bases, and 17 bases stayed unmatched.

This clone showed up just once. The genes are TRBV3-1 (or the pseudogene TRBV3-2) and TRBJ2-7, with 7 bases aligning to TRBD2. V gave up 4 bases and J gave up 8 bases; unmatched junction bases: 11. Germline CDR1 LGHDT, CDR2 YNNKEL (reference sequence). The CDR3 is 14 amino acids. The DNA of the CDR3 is TGTGCCAGCAGCCCCGGTGGGGGGGGGATGAAGCAGTACTTC. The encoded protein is CASSPGGGGMKQYF.

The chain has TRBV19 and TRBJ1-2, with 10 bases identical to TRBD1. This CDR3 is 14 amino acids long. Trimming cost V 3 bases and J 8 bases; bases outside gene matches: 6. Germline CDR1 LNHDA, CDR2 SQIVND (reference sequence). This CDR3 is CASSMGQGIEGYTF. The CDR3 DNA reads TGTGCCAGTAGTATGGGACAGGGGATAGAGGGCTACACCTTC.

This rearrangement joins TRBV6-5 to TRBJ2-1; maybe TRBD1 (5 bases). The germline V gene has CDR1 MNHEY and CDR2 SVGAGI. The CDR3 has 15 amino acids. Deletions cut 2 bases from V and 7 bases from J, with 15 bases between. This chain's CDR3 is CASSYEIKGSNEQFF. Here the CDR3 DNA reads TGTGCCAGCAGTTACGAGATCAAGGGGTCGAATGAGCAGTTCTTC.

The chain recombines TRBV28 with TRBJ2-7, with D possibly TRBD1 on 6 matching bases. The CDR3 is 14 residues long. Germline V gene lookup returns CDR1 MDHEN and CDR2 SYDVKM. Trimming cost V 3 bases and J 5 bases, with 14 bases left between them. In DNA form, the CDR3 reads TGTGCCAGCAGTTTCGACCAGGGGCTGAACGAGCAGTACTTC. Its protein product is CASSFDQGLNEQYF.

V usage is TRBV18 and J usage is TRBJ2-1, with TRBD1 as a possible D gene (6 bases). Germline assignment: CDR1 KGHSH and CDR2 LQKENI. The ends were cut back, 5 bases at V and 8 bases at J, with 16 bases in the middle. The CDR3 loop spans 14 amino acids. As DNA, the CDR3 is TGTGCCAGCTCAAGGTCAGGGACAATTCATGAGCAGTTCTTC. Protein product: CASSRSGTIHEQFF.

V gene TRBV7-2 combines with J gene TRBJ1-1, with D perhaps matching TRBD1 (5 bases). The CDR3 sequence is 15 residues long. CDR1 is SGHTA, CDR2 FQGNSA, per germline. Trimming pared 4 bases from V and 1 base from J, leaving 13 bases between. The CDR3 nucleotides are TGTGCCAGCAGCTACGGTGGGGCGCAGAACACTGAAGCTTTCTTT. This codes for CASSYGGAQNTEAFF. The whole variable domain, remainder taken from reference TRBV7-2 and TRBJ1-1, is GAGVSQSPSNKVTEKGKDVELRCDPISGHTALYWYRQSLGQGLEFLIYFQGNSAPDKSGLPSDRFSAERTGGSVSTLTIQRTQQEDSAVYLCASSYGGAQNTEAFFGQGTRLTVV.

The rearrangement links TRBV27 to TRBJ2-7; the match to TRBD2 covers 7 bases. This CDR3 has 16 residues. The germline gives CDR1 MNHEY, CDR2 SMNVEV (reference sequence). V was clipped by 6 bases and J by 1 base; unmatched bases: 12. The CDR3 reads CASRSLWGGPSYEQYF. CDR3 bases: TGTGCCAGCAGGTCTCTGTGGGGGGGTCCTTCCTACGAGCAGTACTTC.

CDR3 bases: TGCAGCACCAAAGGGGCTGAAGCTTTCTTT. Translated: CSTKGAEAFF. The chain employs TRBV29-1 and TRBJ1-1; possibly TRBD1 for D (5 bases). The CDR3 has 10 amino acids. The germline V gene has CDR1 SQVTM and CDR2 ANQGSEA. V lost 8 bases and J 6 bases, leaving 10 bases between the germline ends.

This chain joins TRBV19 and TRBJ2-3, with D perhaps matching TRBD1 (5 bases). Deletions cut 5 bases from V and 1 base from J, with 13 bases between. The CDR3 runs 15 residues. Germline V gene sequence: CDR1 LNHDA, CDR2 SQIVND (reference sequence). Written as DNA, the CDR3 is TGTGCCAGTAGTTGGGAAGGGGTTGGCACAGATACGCAGTATTTT. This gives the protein CASSWEGVGTDTQYF.

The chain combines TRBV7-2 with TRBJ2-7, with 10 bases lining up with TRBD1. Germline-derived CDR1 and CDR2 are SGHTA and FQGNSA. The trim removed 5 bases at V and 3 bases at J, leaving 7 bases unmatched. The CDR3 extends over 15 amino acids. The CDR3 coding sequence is TGTGCCAGCAGCCCCGGGACAGGGGATATCTACGAGCAGTACTTC. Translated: CASSPGTGDIYEQYF.

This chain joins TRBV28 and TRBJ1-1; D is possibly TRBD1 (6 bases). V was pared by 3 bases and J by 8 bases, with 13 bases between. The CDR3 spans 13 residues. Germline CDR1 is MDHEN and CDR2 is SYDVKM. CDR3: CASSFLQGTEAFF. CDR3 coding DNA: TGTGCCAGCAGTTTCCTTCAGGGGACAGAAGCTTTCTTT.

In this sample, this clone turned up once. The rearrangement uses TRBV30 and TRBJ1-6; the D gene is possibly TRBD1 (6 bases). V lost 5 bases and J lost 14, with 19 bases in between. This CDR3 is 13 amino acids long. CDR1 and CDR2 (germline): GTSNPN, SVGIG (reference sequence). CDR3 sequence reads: CAWEKEPGVSLHF. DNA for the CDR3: TGTGCCTGGGAGAAAGAACCAGGGGTCTCCCTCCACTTT.

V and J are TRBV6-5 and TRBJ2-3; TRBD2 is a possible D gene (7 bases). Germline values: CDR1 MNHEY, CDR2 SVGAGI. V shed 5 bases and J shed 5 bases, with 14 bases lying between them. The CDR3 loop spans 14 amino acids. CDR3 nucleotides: TGTGCCAGCAGTCTTCGGGGGGCCGGAGATACGCAGTATTTT. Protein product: CASSLRGAGDTQYF.

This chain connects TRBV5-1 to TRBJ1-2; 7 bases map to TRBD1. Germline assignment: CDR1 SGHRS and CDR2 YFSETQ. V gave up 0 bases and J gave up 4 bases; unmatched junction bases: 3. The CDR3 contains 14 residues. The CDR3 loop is CASSLAGQSYGYTF. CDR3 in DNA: TGCGCCAGCAGCTTGGCGGGACAGAGCTATGGCTACACCTTC.

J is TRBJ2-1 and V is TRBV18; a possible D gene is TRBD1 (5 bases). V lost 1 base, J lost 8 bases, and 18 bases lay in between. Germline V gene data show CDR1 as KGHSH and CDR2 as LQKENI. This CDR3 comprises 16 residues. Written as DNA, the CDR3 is TGTGCCAGCTCACCACTGGTAGGGGCCTTTTCCTATGAGCAGTTCTTC. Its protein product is CASSPLVGAFSYEQFF.

CDR3 DNA: TGCGCCAGCAGCCCCGGGGGGACGGAGTCAGATACGCAGTATTTT. It is translated as CASSPGGTESDTQYF. The chain uses TRBV5-1 and TRBJ2-3; 7 nucleotides agree with TRBD2. CDR1 and CDR2 from the germline V gene are SGHRS and YFSETQ. V trimming: 4 bases; J trimming: 4 bases; junction bases outside the gene matches: 9. The CDR3 sequence is 15 residues long.

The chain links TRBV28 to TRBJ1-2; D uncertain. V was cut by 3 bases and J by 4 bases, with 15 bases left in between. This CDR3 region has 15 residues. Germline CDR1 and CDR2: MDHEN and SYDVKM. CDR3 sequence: CASSLEGLALYGYTF. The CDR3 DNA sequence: TGTGCCAGCAGTTTGGAGGGCTTAGCCCTCTATGGCTACACCTTC.

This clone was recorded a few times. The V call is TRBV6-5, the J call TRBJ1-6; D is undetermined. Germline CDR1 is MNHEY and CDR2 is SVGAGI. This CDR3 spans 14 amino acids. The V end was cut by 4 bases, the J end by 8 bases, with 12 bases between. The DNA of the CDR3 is TGTGCCAGCAGTTTTAAACTATATGATTCACCCCTCCACTTT. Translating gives CASSFKLYDSPLHF.

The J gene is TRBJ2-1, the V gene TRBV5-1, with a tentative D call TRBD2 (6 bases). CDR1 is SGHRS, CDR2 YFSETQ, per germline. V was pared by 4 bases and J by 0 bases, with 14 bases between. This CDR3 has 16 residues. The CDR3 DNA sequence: TGCGCCAGCAGCCTAATCTCCGGGAGCTCCTACAATGAGCAGTTCTTC. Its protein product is CASSLISGSSYNEQFF.

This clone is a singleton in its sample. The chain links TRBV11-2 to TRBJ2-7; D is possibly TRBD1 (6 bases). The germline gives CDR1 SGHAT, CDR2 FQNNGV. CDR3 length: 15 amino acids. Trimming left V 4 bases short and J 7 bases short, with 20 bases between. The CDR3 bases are TGTGCCAGCAGCTCCTTGACAGGACCCACTACGGAGCAGTACTTC. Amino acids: CASSSLTGPTTEQYF. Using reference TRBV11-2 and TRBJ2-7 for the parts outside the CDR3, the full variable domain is EAGVAQSPRYKIIEKRQSVAFWCNPISGHATLYWYQQILGQGPKLLIQFQNNGVVDDSQLPKDRFSAERLKGVDSTLKIQPAKLEDSAVYLCASSSLTGPTTEQYFGPGTRLTVT.

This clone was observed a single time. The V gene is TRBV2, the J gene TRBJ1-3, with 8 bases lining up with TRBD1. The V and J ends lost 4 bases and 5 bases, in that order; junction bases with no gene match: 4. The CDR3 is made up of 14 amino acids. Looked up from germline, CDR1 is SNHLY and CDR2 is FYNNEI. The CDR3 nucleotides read TGTGCCAGCAGTGCCCGGACAGGGAGAAACACCATATATTTT. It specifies CASSARTGRNTIYF.

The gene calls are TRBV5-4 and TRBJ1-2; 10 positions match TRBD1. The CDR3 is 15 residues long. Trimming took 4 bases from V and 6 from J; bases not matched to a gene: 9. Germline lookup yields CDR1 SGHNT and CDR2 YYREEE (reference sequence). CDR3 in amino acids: CASSPGTGVFDGYTF. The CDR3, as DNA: TGTGCCAGCAGCCCCGGGACAGGGGTTTTCGATGGCTACACCTTC.

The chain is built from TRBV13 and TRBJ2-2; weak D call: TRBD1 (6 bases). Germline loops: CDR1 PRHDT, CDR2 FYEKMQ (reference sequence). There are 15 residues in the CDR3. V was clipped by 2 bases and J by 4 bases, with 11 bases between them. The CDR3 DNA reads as TGTGCCAGCAGCTTACGGACAGCCATCACCGGGGAGCTGTTTTTT. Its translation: CASSLRTAITGELFF.

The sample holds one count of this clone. The CDR3 region has the DNA TGTGCCAGCAGCTTAGGGCAGGCGGGAAACTCACCCCTCCACTTT. It translates to CASSLGQAGNSPLHF. The chain uses TRBV7-9 and TRBJ1-6; D is unclear. The CDR3 is made up of 15 amino acids. Trimming took off 1 base at V and 10 bases at J, with 14 bases between the two ends. Per germline, CDR1 SEHNR and CDR2 FQNEAQ (reference sequence).